This T cell receptor (beta chain) was obtained from a study of Tregs in tolerant kidney transplant recipients. Unstimulated regulatory T cells (CD4+CD25+CD127-), CD4+CD25- non-regulatory cells, CD4 and CD8 cells were FACS-sorted from thawed PBMCs. About this clone itself: Its specificity is unknown.

The CDR3 is made up of 15 amino acids. V lost 2 bases to trimming and J lost 2 bases; unmatched junction nucleotides: 2. Germline lookup yields CDR1 SEHNR and CDR2 FQNEAQ (reference sequence). Data came from immunoSEQ multiplex PCR; TCRdb stores just in-frame clones and leaves some out. The data contain about 240,000 clones, about 80% of them seen just once; the ten biggest clones take up around 0.64%. General study points: Tregs expanded with activated donor B cells seemed most donor-specific. Biological reproducibility was not directly addressed, but technical replication error appeared minimal.

Sequenced sample: CD4+ T cells from blood. This sequence joins TRBV7-9 and TRBJ2-7; 11 bases match TRBD2. The receptor was derived from a human donor in good health. This CDR3 reads CASSLILAGAYEQYF. In DNA form, the CDR3 reads TGTGCCAGCAGCTTAATACTAGCGGGGGCCTACGAGCAGTACTTC.